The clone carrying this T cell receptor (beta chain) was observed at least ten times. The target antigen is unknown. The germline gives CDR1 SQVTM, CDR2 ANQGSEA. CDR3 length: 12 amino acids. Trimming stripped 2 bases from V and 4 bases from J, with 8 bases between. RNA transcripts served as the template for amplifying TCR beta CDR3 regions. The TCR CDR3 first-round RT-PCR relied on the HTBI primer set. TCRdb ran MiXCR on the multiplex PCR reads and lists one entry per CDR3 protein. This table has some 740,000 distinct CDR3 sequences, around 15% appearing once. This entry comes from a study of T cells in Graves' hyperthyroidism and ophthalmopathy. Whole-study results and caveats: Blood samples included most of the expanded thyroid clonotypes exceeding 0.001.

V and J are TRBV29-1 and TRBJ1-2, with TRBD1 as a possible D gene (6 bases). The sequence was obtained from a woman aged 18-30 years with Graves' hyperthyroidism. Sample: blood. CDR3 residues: CSVEQGSYGYTF. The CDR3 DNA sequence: TGCAGCGTTGAACAGGGGAGCTATGGCTACACCTTC.